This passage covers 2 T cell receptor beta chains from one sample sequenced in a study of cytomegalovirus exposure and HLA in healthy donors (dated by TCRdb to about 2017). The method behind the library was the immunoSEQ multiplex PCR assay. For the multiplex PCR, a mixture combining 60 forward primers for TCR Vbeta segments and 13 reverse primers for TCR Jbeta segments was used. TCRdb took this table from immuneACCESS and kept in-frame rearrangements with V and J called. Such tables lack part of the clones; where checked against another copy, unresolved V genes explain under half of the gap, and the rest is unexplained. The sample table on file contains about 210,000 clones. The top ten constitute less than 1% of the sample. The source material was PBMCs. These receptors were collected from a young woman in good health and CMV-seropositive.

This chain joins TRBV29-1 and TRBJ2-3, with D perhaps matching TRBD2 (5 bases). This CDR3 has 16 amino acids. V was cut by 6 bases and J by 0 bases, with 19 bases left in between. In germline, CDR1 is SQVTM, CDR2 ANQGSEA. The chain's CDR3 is CSVITMWGASTDTQYF. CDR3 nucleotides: TGCAGCGTAATTACTATGTGGGGAGCTAGCACAGATACGCAGTATTTT.

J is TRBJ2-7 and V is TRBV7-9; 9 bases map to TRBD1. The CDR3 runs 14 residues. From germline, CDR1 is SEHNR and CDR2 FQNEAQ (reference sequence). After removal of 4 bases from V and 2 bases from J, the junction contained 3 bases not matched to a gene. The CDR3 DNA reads TGTGCCAGCAGCTCGACAGGGGGGACCTACGAGCAGTACTTC. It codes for CASSSTGGTYEQYF.